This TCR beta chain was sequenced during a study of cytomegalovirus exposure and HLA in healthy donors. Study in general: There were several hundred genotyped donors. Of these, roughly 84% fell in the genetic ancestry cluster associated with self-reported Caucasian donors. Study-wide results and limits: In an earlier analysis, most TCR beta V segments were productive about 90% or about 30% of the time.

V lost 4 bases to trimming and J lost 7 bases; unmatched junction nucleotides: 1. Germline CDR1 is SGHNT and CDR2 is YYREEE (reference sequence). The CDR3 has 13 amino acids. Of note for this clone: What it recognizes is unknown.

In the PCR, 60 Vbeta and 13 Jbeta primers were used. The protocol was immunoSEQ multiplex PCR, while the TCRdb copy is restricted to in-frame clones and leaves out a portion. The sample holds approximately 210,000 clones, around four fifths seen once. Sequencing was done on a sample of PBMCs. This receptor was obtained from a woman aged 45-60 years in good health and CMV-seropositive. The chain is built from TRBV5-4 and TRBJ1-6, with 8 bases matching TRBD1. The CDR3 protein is CASSPGGNSPLHF. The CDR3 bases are TGTGCCAGCAGCCCAGGGGGCAATTCACCCCTCCACTTT.